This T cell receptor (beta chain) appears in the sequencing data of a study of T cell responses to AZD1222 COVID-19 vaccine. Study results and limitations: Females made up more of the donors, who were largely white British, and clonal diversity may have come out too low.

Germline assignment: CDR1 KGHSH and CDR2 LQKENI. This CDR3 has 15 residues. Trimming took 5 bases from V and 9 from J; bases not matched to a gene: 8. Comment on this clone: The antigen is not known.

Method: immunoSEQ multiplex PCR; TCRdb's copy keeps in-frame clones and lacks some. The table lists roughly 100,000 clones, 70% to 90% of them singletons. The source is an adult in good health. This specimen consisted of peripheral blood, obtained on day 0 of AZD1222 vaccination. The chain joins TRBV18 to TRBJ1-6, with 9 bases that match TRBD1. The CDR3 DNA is TGTGCCAGCTCAACCCGGGGACAGGGTCCTTCACCCCTCCACTTT. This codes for CASSTRGQGPSPLHF.